This T cell receptor (beta chain) was sequenced in a study of blood T cell repertoires in COVID-19 (dated by TCRdb to the early 2020s). Looking at the study overall: Samples from collaborators originated in the United States, Italy and Spain and spanned both the acute and convalescent phases of COVID-19. The prospective study material was composed of cDNA or gDNA derived from T cells, B-cell-depleted T cells, or PBMCs. Deeply sampled blood TCRbeta repertoires from subjects exposed to, actively infected with, or recovered from COVID-19 were included in the dataset. The repertoires were released in a freely available public database meant as a resource for research on the immune response to SARS-CoV-2. The samples were drawn from two sources: the first 160 participants of the ongoing ImmuneRACE study, and fewer than 1,500 subjects contributed by 6 global collaborators. A de-identified subject ID, COVID-19 status, age in years and sex were almost always included in the sample metadata. Where available, HLA class I and class II types were taken from metadata supplied by the sample provider and were not determined by assay-based typing. The research as a whole found: The amount of clinical and demographic metadata varied by source and participant and was provided uncurated.

Points on this clone: What antigen it recognizes has not been identified. Per-base quality was not reported, and no clone a single base away is much larger than it.

The immunoSEQ Assay, a bias-controlled multiplex PCR, was used to amplify TCRbeta CDR3 regions from genomic DNA. For the original study's pipeline: The number of nucleated cells in each sample was estimated by amplification of reference gene primers within the assay. Sequence reads were collapsed and filtered to measure the absolute abundance of every unique TCRbeta CDR3 rearrangement. For each sample, productive Simpson clonality was calculated by taking the square root of Simpson's diversity index across productive rearrangements. This immuneACCESS table, as held by TCRdb, lists in-frame sequences with V and J called but not all clones. Of the missing ones, under half trace to an unresolved V gene in checked studies; the others have no known cause. That table furnishes V, J and clone size, whereas the DNA furnished D and trimming. The sample table lists around 260,000 clones, 80% to 85% of them with a count of one. Approximately 14% of the sample belongs to the ten largest clones.

At one collaborating source in Seattle, patients were enrolled during active infection and were followed longitudinally through the course of disease. Each collaborating institution followed its own protocols to collect whole blood in K2EDTA tubes. Collaborator samples were shipped for TCRbeta analysis as frozen whole blood, isolated PBMCs, or DNA extracted from either sample type. The receptor comes from a person aged 65-85 years with COVID-19, enrolled during active disease. The specimen was peripheral blood.

The encoded CDR3 is CASSPDRDGYTF. At the DNA level, the sequence is TGTGCCAGCAGCCCTGACAGAGATGGCTACACCTTC. The V gene is TRBV6-6 and the J gene is TRBJ1-2; 5 matching bases give a weak D call of TRBD1. The CDR3 holds 12 amino acids from the cysteine to the phenylalanine. The entry retains the CDR3 DNA only, 36 bases that are in frame from base 1. At the junction V is shortened by 6 bases and J by 6 bases, with 11 bases in between. From the germline V gene (reference sequence), CDR1 is MNHNY and CDR2 is SVGAGI.